This T cell receptor beta chain was sequenced during a study of blood T cell repertoires in COVID-19. About the study: T cells, B-cell-depleted T cells, or PBMCs supplied cDNA or gDNA.

Per the original methods: Amplification from reference gene primers served as the basis for estimated nucleated cell counts. Sequencing was performed with immunoSEQ multiplex PCR; in TCRdb, only in-frame clones are kept and a portion is missing. V, J and clone size are those of that table, while D and trimming were read from the DNA. This table holds 65,000 to 90,000 clones, roughly 87% found once. This CDR3 contains 15 residues. V lost 1 base to trimming and J lost 8 bases; unmatched junction nucleotides: 6. Germline V gene sequence: CDR1 SGHNT, CDR2 YYREEE (reference sequence). This sequence was found in a woman aged 45 to 65 with active or convalescent COVID-19. The V call is TRBV5-4, the J call TRBJ1-4; 9 bases are shared with TRBD1. The sample taken for sequencing was peripheral blood. CDR3 in DNA: TGTGCCAGCAGCTTGCGGACAGGGGAGAGGGAAAAACTGTTTTTT. Its protein is CASSLRTGEREKLFF. Drawing the rest from reference TRBV5-4 and TRBJ1-4, the complete variable domain is ETGVTQSPTHLIKTRGQQVTLRCSSQSGHNTVSWYQQALGQGPQFIFQYYREEENGRGNFPPRFSGLQFPNYSSELNVNALELDDSALYLCASSLRTGEREKLFFGSGTQLSVL.